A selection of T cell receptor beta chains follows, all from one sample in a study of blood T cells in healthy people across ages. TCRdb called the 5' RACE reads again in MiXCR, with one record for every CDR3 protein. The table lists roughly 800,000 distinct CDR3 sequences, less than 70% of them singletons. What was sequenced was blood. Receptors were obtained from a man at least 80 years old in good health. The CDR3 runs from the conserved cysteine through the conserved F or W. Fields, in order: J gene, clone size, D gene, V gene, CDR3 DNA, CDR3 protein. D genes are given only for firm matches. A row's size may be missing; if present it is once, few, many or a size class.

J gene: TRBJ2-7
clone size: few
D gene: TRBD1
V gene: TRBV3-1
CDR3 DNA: TGTGCCAGCAGCCAAGTGCCTCCGGGACAGGGGATGGGCGAGCAGTACTTC
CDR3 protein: CASSQVPPGQGMGEQYF

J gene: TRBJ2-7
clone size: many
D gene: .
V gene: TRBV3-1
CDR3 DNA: TGTGCCAGCAGTCGGGACGGACCCTACGAGCAGTACTTC
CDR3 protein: CASSRDGPYEQYF

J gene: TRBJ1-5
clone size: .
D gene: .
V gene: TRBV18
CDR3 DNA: TGTGCCAGCTCACCAGGAAGGGCTCAGCCCCAGCATTTT
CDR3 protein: CASSPGRAQPQHF

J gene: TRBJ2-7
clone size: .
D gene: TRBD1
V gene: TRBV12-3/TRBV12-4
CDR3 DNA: TGTGCCAGCAGCCTAGGACAGGGGATGGTGAACGAGCAGTACTTC
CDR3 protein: CASSLGQGMVNEQYF

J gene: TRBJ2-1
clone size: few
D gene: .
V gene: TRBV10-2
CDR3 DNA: TGCGCCAGCAACCGCCTCGATGAGCAGTTCTTC
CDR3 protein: CASNRLDEQFF

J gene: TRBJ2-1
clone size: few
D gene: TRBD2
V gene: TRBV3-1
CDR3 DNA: TGTGCCAGCAGCCTCCTAGCGGACCTCTACAATGAGCAGTTCTTC
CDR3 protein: CASSLLADLYNEQFF

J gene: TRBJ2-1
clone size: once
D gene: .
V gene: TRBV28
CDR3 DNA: TGTGCCAGCACCCTCGGGCTGGGAGCAGGGCAGTTGAATGAGCAGTTCTTC
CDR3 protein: CASTLGLGAGQLNEQFF

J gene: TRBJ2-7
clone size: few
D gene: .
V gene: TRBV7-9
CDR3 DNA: TGTGCCAGCAGCTTTACTAAGCGCGAGCAGTACTTC
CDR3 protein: CASSFTKREQYF

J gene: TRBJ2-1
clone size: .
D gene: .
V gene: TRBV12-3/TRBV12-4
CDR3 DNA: TGTGCCAGCAGTTTAGTTTCTAGTGAGCAGTTCTTC
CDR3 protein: CASSLVSSEQFF

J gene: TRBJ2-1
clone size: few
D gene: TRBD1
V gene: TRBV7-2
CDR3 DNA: TGTGCCAGCAGCTTCTACAGGGGCTCCTACAATGAGCAGTTCTTC
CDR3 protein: CASSFYRGSYNEQFF

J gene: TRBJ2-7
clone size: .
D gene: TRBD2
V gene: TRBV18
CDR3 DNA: TGTGCCAGCTCACCAACTCAACTAGCGGGAGTCTACGAGCAGTACTTC
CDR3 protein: CASSPTQLAGVYEQYF

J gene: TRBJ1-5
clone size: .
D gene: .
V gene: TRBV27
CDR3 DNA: TGTGCCAGCAGTTTCTGGGCCAATCAGCCCCAGCATTTT
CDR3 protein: CASSFWANQPQHF

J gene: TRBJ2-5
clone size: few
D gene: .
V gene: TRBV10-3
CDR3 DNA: TGTGCCATCAGTCTAGGGACTTCGCAAGAGACCCAGTACTTC
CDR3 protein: CAISLGTSQETQYF

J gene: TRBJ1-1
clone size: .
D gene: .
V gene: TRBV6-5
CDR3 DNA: TGTGCCAGCAGTTACGGGGTGTCGAGCACTGAAGCTTTCTTT
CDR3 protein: CASSYGVSSTEAFF

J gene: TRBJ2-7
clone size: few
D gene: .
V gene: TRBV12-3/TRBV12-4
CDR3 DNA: TGTGCCAGCAGTCCACGACAGGTGGGGGTCTACGAGCAGTACTTC
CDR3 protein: CASSPRQVGVYEQYF

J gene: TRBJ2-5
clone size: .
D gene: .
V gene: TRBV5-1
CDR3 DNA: TGCGCCAGCAGCTTGGCCAAAACAGCCATAGAGACCCAGTACTTC
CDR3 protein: CASSLAKTAIETQYF

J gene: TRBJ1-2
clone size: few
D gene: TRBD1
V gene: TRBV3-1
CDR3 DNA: TGTGCCAGCAGCCGGGGTGGCGGACAGGGGAGAGCTAACTATGGCTACACCTTC
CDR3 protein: CASSRGGGQGRANYGYTF

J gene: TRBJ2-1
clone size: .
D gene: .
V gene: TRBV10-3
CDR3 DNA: TGTACCATTTCCACGTCCCCCAAGAGCTCCTACAATGAGCAGTTCTTC
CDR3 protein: CTISTSPKSSYNEQFF

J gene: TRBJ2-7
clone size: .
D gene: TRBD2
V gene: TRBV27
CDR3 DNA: TGTGCCAGCAGTTTATCTATGGGGGGGAGAGGGGAGCAGTACTTC
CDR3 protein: CASSLSMGGRGEQYF

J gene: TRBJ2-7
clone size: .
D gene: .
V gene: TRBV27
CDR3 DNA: TGTGCCAGCAGTCCCGAGCGGGCCCCCTCCTACAATGAGCAGTACTTC
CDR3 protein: CASSPERAPSYNEQYF

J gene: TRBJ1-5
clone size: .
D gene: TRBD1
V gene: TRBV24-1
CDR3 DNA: TGTGCCACCAGTGGGACAGGGTACGGTCAGCCCCAGCATTTT
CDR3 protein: CATSGTGYGQPQHF

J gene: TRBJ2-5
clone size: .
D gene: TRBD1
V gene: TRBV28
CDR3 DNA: TGTGCCAGCAGTTGGGACAGGGGAAAAGTGGGGCAGTACTTC
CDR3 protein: CASSWDRGKVGQYF

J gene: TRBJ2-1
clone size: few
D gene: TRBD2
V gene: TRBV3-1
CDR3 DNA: TGTGCCAGCAGCCAAGATCTAGCGGGTAGTTACAATGAGCAGTTCTTC
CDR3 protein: CASSQDLAGSYNEQFF

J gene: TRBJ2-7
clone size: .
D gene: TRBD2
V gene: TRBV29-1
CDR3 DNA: TGCAGCGTTTCGTCCCTAGCGGGAGGAACAAGCTCCTACAATGAGCAGTACTTC
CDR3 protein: CSVSSLAGGTSSYNEQYF

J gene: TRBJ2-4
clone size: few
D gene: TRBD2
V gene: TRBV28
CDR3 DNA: TGTGCCAGCGCCTTTTGGCTAGCGGGAGCGGACATTCAGTACTTC
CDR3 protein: CASAFWLAGADIQYF

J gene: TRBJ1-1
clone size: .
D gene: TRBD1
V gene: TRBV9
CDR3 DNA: TGTGCCAGCAGCGGACAGGGCATCATGAACACTGAAGCTTTCTTT
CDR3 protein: CASSGQGIMNTEAFF

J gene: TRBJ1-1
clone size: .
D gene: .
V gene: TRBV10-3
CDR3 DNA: TGTGCCATCAGGGGGGGCCGGAACACTGAAGCTTTCTTT
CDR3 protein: CAIRGGRNTEAFF

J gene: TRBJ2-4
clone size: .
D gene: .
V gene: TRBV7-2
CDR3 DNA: TGTGCCAGCAGCCCCCCTGGGCTAGCGAGTTCAAACATTCAGTACTTC
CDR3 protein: CASSPPGLASSNIQYF

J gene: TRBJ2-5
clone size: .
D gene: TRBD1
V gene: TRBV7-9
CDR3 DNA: TGTGCCAGCAGCCGTGGACAGGAGGAGACCCAGTACTTC
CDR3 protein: CASSRGQEETQYF

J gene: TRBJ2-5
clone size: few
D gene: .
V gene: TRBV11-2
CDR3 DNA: TGTGCCGGATCTCGGGGGCGAGAGACCCAGTACTTC
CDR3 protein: CAGSRGRETQYF

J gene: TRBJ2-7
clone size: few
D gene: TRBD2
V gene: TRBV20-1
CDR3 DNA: TGCAGTGGCATTTCCGGGACTAGGGCCTACGAGCAGTACTTC
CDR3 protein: CSGISGTRAYEQYF

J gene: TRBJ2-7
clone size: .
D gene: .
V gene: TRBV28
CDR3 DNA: TGTGCCAGCAGTTTGCCGATACAGGGTCCTCGGGAGCAGTACTTC
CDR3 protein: CASSLPIQGPREQYF

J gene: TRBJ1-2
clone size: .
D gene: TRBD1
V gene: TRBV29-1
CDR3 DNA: TGCAGCGTCGTACATCCCGGGACAGGGGCGAACTATGGCTACACCTTC
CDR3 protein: CSVVHPGTGANYGYTF

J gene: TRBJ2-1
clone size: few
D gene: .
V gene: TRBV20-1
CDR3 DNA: TGCAGTGCTAAGTGGAACAATGAGCAGTTCTTC
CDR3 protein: CSAKWNNEQFF

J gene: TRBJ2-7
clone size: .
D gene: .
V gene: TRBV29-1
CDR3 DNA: TGCAGCGTTGAAGGGGGAAACTACGAGCAGTACTTC
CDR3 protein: CSVEGGNYEQYF

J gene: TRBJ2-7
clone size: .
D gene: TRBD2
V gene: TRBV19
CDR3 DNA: TGTGCCAGTACCGCTAGCGGGGGGCCCTACGAGCAGTACTTC
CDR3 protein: CASTASGGPYEQYF

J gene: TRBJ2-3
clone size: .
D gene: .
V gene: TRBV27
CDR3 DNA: TGTGCCAGCAGTACCCTCCCAAGCGGGACAAGCACAGATACGCAGTATTTT
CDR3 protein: CASSTLPSGTSTDTQYF

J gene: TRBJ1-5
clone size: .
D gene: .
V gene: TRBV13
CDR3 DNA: TGTGCCAGCAGCTTAGGCCACGGGACTCTGAATCAGCCCCAGCATTTT
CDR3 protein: CASSLGHGTLNQPQHF

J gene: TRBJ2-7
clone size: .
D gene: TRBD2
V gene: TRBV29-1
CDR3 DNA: TGCAGCGTTGGAGGAGGTAGCGGGAGCGCCTACGAGCAGTACTTC
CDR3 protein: CSVGGGSGSAYEQYF

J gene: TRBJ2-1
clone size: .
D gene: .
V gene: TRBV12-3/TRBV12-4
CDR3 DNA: TGTGCCAGCAGTCCCAGTGGCAGCGGCTACGAGCAGTTCTTC
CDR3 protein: CASSPSGSGYEQFF

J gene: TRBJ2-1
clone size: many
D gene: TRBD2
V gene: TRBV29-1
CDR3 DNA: TGCAGCGTGACTAGCGGCACCTCCTACAATGAGCAGTTCTTC
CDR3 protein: CSVTSGTSYNEQFF

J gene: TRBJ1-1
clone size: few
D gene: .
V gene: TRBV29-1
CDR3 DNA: TGCAGCGTACAGACAGGAGCCGAAGCTTTCTTT
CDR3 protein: CSVQTGAEAFF

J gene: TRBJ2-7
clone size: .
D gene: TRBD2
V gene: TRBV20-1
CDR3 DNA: TGCAGTACCGACTCTAGCGGTAGCTCCTACAATGAGCAGTACTTC
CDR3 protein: CSTDSSGSSYNEQYF

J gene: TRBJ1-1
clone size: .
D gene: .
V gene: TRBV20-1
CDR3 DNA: TGCAGTGCTAAAGGGGGACATGGGAAGGGTGAAGCTTTCTTT
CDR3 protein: CSAKGGHGKGEAFF

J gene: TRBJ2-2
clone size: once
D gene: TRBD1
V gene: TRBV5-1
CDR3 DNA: TGCGCCAGCAGCCCGGACAGGGCAGGCACCGGGGAGCTGTTTTTT
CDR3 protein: CASSPDRAGTGELFF

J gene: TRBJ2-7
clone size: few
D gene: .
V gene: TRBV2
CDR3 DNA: TGTGCCAGCAGGGACAGTTTGATCTACGAGCAGTACTTC
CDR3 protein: CASRDSLIYEQYF

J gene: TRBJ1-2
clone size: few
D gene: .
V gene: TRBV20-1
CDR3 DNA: TGCAGTGCTAGGGTTACGGGGGAGGGCTATGGCTACACCTTC
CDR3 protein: CSARVTGEGYGYTF

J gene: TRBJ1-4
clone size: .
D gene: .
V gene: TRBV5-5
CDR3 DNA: TGTGCCAGCAGCTCGAGGACAGCCGCTAATGAAAAACTGTTTTTT
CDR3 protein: CASSSRTAANEKLFF

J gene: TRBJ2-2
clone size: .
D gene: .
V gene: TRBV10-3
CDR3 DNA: TGTGCCATCAGTGAGGTCGGGGAGCTGTTTTTT
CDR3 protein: CAISEVGELFF

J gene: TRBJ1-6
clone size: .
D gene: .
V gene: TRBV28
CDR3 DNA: TGTGCCAGCACGCCCTCGGGGGGTTATAATTCACCCCTCCACTTT
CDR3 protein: CASTPSGGYNSPLHF

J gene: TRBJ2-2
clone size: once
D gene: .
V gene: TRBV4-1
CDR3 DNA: TGCGCCAGCAGTTTCGGGGGACAGAGATCTTCGAAGACCGGGGAGCTGTTTTTT
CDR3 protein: CASSFGGQRSSKTGELFF

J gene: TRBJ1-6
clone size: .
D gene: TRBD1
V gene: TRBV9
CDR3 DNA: TGTGCCAGCAGCGTAGCGGGACAGGGGAATTCACCCCCCCACTTT
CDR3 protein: CASSVAGQGNSPPHF

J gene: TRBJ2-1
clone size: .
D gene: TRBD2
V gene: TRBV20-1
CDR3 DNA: TGCAGTGCTAGTGTCTGGACTAGCGGGAGGTTAAGCTCCTACAATGAGCAGTTCTTC
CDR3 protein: CSASVWTSGRLSSYNEQFF